The 25 T cell receptor beta chains below were found in one sample sequenced in a study of a mutant IDH1 vaccine in newly diagnosed glioma. No antigens are known for them. Time point given: week 23, last vaccination. The investigators gave 300 ug of mutant IDH1 20-mer peptide in each vaccine dose, together with topical imiquimod. Assay: immunoSEQ multiplex PCR; the TCRdb copy retains only in-frame clones and omits some. The table lists around 41,000 clones, about 79% of them singletons, with around 6.5% in the top ten. Sequences were derived from PBMCs, sampled from a glioma patient whose treatment included an IDH1 peptide vaccine. Every receptor here comes from a woman in her thirties or forties with glioma. Some clones in this sample may be carry-over from other donors' samples.

The rearrangement links TRBV4-1 to TRBJ2-2; 13 bases align to TRBD2. The CDR3 length is 19 residues. V lost 6 bases and J lost 4; bases outside the gene matches: 14. The germline CDR1 and CDR2 sequences are MGHRA and YSYEKL. The CDR3 bases are TGCGCCAGCAGGGCAGGACTAGCGGGAGACCGTCGAGTCACCGGGGAGCTGTTTTTT. It is translated as CASRAGLAGDRRVTGELFF.

The chain joins TRBV5-1 to TRBJ1-2; 8 nucleotides agree with TRBD1. The CDR3 is made up of 13 amino acids. V shed 4 bases and J 7 bases; nucleotides not matched to a gene: 6. Germline V gene lookup returns CDR1 SGHRS and CDR2 YFSETQ. The CDR3 DNA reads TGCGCCAGCAGCATACAGGGGGACGCTGGCTACACCTTC. Protein: CASSIQGDAGYTF.

The chain is built from TRBV7-9 and TRBJ2-3; 10 positions match TRBD1. Germline V CDR1 and CDR2: SEHNR, FQNEAQ (reference sequence). The CDR3 totals 17 residues. After removal of 5 bases from V and 0 bases from J, the junction contained 8 bases not matched to a gene. As DNA, the CDR3 is TGTGCCAGCAGCGCCTACGGGGGACAGGGGAGCACAGATACGCAGTATTTT. Translating it yields CASSAYGGQGSTDTQYF.

V and J are TRBV11-2 and TRBJ2-1, with 14 bases fitting TRBD2. Germline trimming cut 5 bases from V and 1 base from J; bases unmatched to any gene: 7. CDR3 size: 18 residues. Germline lookup yields CDR1 SGHAT and CDR2 FQNNGV. CDR3 loop: CASSQGTSGSSSYNEQFF. The CDR3 DNA reads as TGTGCCAGCAGCCAAGGGACTAGCGGGAGTAGTTCCTACAATGAGCAGTTCTTC.

In this sample, this clone turned up once. The chain is built from TRBV27 and TRBJ1-2, with a tentative D call TRBD1 (6 bases). This CDR3 has 13 amino acids. CDR1 is MNHEY and CDR2 is SMNVEV in the germline V gene (reference sequence). Trimming stripped 3 bases from V and 7 bases from J, with 12 bases between. This CDR3 reads CASSFYGTSGYTF. In DNA form, the CDR3 reads TGTGCCAGCAGTTTTTACGGGACATCTGGCTACACCTTC.

This rearrangement joins TRBV11-2 to TRBJ2-5, with TRBD1 matching 7 bases. Germline trimming cut 5 bases from V and 2 bases from J; bases unmatched to any gene: 8. The CDR3 extends over 15 amino acids. CDR1 and CDR2 from the germline V gene are SGHAT and FQNNGV. The CDR3 DNA reads TGTGCCAGCAGCCGTAAACTGGACAGGCAAGAGACCCAGTACTTC. Translated, it gives CASSRKLDRQETQYF. Looking up the rest from reference TRBV11-2 and TRBJ2-5 gives the full variable domain: EAGVAQSPRYKIIEKRQSVAFWCNPISGHATLYWYQQILGQGPKLLIQFQNNGVVDDSQLPKDRFSAERLKGVDSTLKIQPAKLEDSAVYLCASSRKLDRQETQYFGPGTRLLVL.

The chain carries TRBV7-8 and TRBJ1-1; 7 bases align to TRBD1. This CDR3 is built from 12 residues. In germline, CDR1 is SGHVS, CDR2 FQNEAQ. V dropped 4 bases and J dropped 5; count of bases not matched to a gene: 1. This chain's CDR3 is CASSSDRTEAFF. The CDR3 region has the DNA TGTGCCAGCAGCTCGGACAGGACTGAAGCTTTCTTT.

This chain uses TRBV5-1 with TRBJ1-6; D not resolved. Germline loops: CDR1 SGHRS, CDR2 YFSETQ. The CDR3 runs to 16 residues. Trimming shortened V by 3 bases and J by 7 bases, and 17 bases separated the two germline ends. CDR3 in amino acids: CASSSAIGRTNSPLHF. The DNA of the CDR3 is TGCGCCAGCAGCTCCGCCATAGGGCGCACGAATTCACCCCTCCACTTT.

The chain recombines TRBV5-6 with TRBJ1-1, with D perhaps matching TRBD1 (5 bases). CDR3 length equals 13 residues. CDR1 and CDR2 (germline): SGHDT, YYEEEE. Trimming cost V 2 bases and J 4 bases, with 9 bases left between them. CDR3 region: CASSFQGGTEAFF. As DNA, the CDR3 is TGTGCCAGCAGCTTTCAGGGAGGCACTGAAGCTTTCTTT.

The chain joins TRBV10-3 to TRBJ1-1; 7 bases are shared with TRBD1. Per germline, CDR1 ENHRY and CDR2 SYGVKD. The ends lost 6 bases at V and 6 bases at J; junction bases unmatched: 13. The CDR3 is made up of 15 amino acids. CDR3 sequence reads: CAIRSSSGRGAEAFF. CDR3 DNA sequence: TGTGCCATCAGATCCTCGTCCGGCAGGGGGGCTGAAGCTTTCTTT.

This CDR3 reads CASSLIPAAYGYTF. The DNA for the CDR3 is TGTGCCAGCAGCTTAATCCCAGCGGCGTATGGCTACACCTTC. The J gene is TRBJ1-2, the V gene TRBV7-2; D is unclear. CDR1 is SGHTA and CDR2 is FQGNSA in the germline V gene. The V gene lost 2 bases and the J gene lost 5 bases, with 12 bases spanning the gap. The CDR3 has 14 amino acids.

This clone showed up just a few times. This chain links TRBV13 with TRBJ1-5; D is uncertain. CDR1 and CDR2 (germline): PRHDT, FYEKMQ (reference sequence). CDR3 length: 17 amino acids. The germline V and J ends were trimmed by 4 bases and 7 bases, with 23 bases remaining between them. CDR3 protein: CASSSREVGGTLQPQHF. CDR3 DNA: TGTGCCAGCAGCTCGAGGGAGGTGGGAGGTACCCTCCAGCCCCAGCATTTT.

The gene calls are TRBV7-8 and TRBJ1-1, with D unclear. The CDR3 length is 16 residues. V was pared by 4 bases and J by 5 bases, with 20 bases between. CDR1 and CDR2 (germline): SGHVS, FQNEAQ. As DNA, the CDR3 is TGTGCCAGCAGCTCTTCCGAAGTCTCTACGGGGACTGAAGCTTTCTTT. This encodes CASSSSEVSTGTEAFF.

The rearrangement uses TRBV25-1 and TRBJ1-5; 10 bases align to TRBD1. J lost 6 bases, V lost 5 bases, and 4 bases had no gene match. The CDR3 extends over 14 amino acids. Germline V gene sequence: CDR1 MGHDK, CDR2 SYGVNS. The CDR3 protein is CASSPRTGGQPQHF. CDR3 DNA sequence: TGTGCCAGCAGTCCCCGGACAGGGGGTCAGCCCCAGCATTTT. The full variable domain, rest sourced from reference TRBV25-1 and TRBJ1-5, is EADIYQTPRYLVIGTGKKITLECSQTMGHDKMYWYQQDPGMELHLIHYSYGVNSTEKGDLSSESTVSRIRTEHFPLTLESARPSHTSQYLCASSPRTGGQPQHFGDGTRLSIL.

This chain joins TRBV7-2 and TRBJ2-7; D possibly matches TRBD1 or TRBD2 (5 bases each). V lost 1 base to trimming and J lost 2 bases, with 9 bases between them. The CDR3 runs to 14 residues. Germline V gene sequence: CDR1 SGHTA, CDR2 FQGNSA. Written as DNA, the CDR3 is TGTGCCAGCAGCTTAGTTTCGGGACCCTACGAGCAGTACTTC. Translated, it gives CASSLVSGPYEQYF. The whole variable domain, filled in from reference TRBV7-2 and TRBJ2-7, reads GAGVSQSPSNKVTEKGKDVELRCDPISGHTALYWYRQSLGQGLEFLIYFQGNSAPDKSGLPSDRFSAERTGGSVSTLTIQRTQQEDSAVYLCASSLVSGPYEQYFGPGTRLTVT.

The V gene is TRBV19, the J gene TRBJ1-2; 10 bases line up with TRBD1. Germline-derived CDR1 and CDR2 are LNHDA and SQIVND (reference sequence). Trimming at V came to 4 bases and at J to 7 bases, leaving 9 bases not matched to a gene. There are 15 residues in the CDR3. CDR3 in DNA: TGTGCCAGTAGTACGACAGGGGGCGCGATGTTTGGCTACACCTTC. It codes for CASSTTGGAMFGYTF. The full variable domain, rest sourced from reference TRBV19 and TRBJ1-2, is DGGITQSPKYLFRKEGQNVTLSCEQNLNHDAMYWYRQDPGQGLRLIYYSQIVNDFQKGDIAEGYSVSREKKESFPLTVTSAQKNPTAFYLCASSTTGGAMFGYTFGSGTRLTVV.

V gene TRBV2 combines with J gene TRBJ1-2, with 8 bases matching TRBD1. The CDR3 runs to 15 residues. The V gene's germline CDR1 is SNHLY and CDR2 FYNNEI. V lost 2 bases and J lost 7; bases outside the gene matches: 9. CDR3 region: CASSESGGGVGGYTF. DNA for the CDR3: TGTGCCAGCAGTGAATCAGGGGGCGGCGTGGGTGGCTACACCTTC.

The chain has TRBV10-3 and TRBJ2-5; 9 nucleotides agree with TRBD2. This CDR3 has 14 residues. Germline-derived CDR1 and CDR2 are ENHRY and SYGVKD. V shed 9 bases, J shed 4 bases, and the junction held 9 bases outside the gene matches. CDR3 sequence reads: CAISGTSNGETQYF. The CDR3 DNA sequence: TGTGCCATTTCCGGGACTAGCAATGGAGAGACCCAGTACTTC.

The chain is built from TRBV14 and TRBJ2-7; 10 nucleotides match TRBD1. The CDR3 is 18 residues long. The V and J ends lost 4 bases and 0 bases, in that order; junction bases with no gene match: 12. Germline CDR1 SGHDN, CDR2 FVKESK. CDR3 residues: CASSLRTGGISSSYEQYF. CDR3 nucleotides: TGTGCCAGCAGCCTACGGACAGGGGGTATCTCCTCCTCCTACGAGCAGTACTTC.

This clone appeared once. The chain is built from TRBV6-6 and TRBJ2-2; D is ambiguous. The V end lost 9 bases, the J end lost 6 bases, and 11 bases lay between the germline ends. There are 12 residues in the CDR3. Germline-derived CDR1 and CDR2 are MNHNY and SVGAGI (reference sequence). The CDR3 DNA reads as TGTGCCAGTCTTATGGCCGCCGGGGAGCTGTTTTTT. Protein product: CASLMAAGELFF.

This clone appeared once. CDR3 bases: TGTGCCAGTAGTAACCTCGGGACAACTAACTATGGCTACACCTTC. Amino acid sequence: CASSNLGTTNYGYTF. V is TRBV19 and J is TRBJ1-2, with a tentative D call TRBD1 (6 bases). V lost 4 bases and J lost 0, with 12 bases in between. This CDR3 is 15 amino acids long. Looked up from germline, CDR1 is LNHDA and CDR2 is SQIVND (reference sequence).

This chain connects TRBV11-2 to TRBJ2-7; D not certain. V was pared by 1 base and J by 3 bases, with 7 bases between. Germline-derived CDR1 and CDR2 are SGHAT and FQNNGV. The CDR3 runs 13 residues. The chain's CDR3 is CASSLGTSYEQYF. CDR3 coding DNA: TGTGCCAGCAGCTTAGGCACGAGCTACGAGCAGTACTTC.

This clone was counted a single time. The genes are TRBV7-9 and TRBJ1-4; 9 bases are a match to TRBD1. CDR3 length: 15 residues. After removal of 5 bases from V and 4 bases from J, the junction contained 5 bases not matched to a gene. Per the germline V gene, CDR1 is SEHNR and CDR2 is FQNEAQ (reference sequence). Written as DNA, the CDR3 is TGTGCCAGCAGCCCCTGGGACAGGGATAATGAAAAACTGTTTTTT. This encodes CASSPWDRDNEKLFF. The whole variable domain, remainder taken from reference TRBV7-9 and TRBJ1-4, is DTGVSQNPRHKITKRGQNVTFRCDPISEHNRLYWYRQTLGQGPEFLTYFQNEAQLEKSRLLSDRFSAERPKGSFSTLEIQRTEQGDSAMYLCASSPWDRDNEKLFFGSGTQLSVL.

The rearrangement joins TRBV27 to TRBJ2-7; 8 bases match TRBD2. This CDR3 is built from 13 residues. Per the germline V gene, CDR1 is MNHEY and CDR2 is SMNVEV (reference sequence). Germline trimming cut 9 bases from V and 5 bases from J; bases unmatched to any gene: 9. CDR3 sequence reads: CASAGGALNEQYF. The CDR3 nucleotides read TGTGCCAGTGCCGGGGGGGCTCTCAACGAGCAGTACTTC.

This clone showed up just a few times. The rearrangement links TRBV7-3 to TRBJ1-2, with D maybe TRBD1 (6 bases). V was shortened by 2 bases and J by 4 bases, with 14 bases between the two germline ends. This CDR3 comprises 15 residues. Looked up from germline, CDR1 is SGHTA and CDR2 is FQGTGA. This CDR3 is CASSLSGQPTYGYTF. DNA for the CDR3: TGTGCCAGCAGCTTATCTGGACAGCCTACCTATGGCTACACCTTC.